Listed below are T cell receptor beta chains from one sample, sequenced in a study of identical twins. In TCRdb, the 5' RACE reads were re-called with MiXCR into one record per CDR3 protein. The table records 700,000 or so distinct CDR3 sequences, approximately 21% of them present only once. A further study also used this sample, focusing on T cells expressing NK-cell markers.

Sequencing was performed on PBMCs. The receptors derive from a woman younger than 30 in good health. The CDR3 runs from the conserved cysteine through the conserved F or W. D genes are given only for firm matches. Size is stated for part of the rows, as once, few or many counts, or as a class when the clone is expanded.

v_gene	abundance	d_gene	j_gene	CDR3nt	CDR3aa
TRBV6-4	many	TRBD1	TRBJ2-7	TGTGCCAGCAGTGACGGGACAGGGTCCTACGAGCAGTACTTC	CASSDGTGSYEQYF
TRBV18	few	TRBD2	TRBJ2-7	TGTGCCAGCTCACCACCCGGCGGGGGGCCCGAGCAGTACTTC	CASSPPGGGPEQYF
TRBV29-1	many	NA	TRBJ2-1	TGCAGCGTTGAATTATCCTACAATGAGCAGTTCTTC	CSVELSYNEQFF
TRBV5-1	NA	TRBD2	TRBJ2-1	TGCGCCAGCAGCTTGCGGGCGGGAGGTGTTGATGAGCAGTTCTTC	CASSLRAGGVDEQFF
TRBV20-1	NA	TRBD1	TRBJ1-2	TGCAGTGCTCCCTGGGGACAGCTAACCTATGGCTACACCTTC	CSAPWGQLTYGYTF
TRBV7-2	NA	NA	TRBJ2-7	TGTGCCAGCAGCCTACTTGGGACCGAGCAGTACTTC	CASSLLGTEQYF
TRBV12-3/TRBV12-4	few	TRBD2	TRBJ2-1	TGTGCCAGCAGTTTACCTAGCGGGAGCCTTAAGAATGAGCAGTTCTTC	CASSLPSGSLKNEQFF
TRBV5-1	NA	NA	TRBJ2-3	TGCGCCAGCAGCTTGGCTTTGCGGCTCCAATCGGGGCATACGCAGTATTTT	CASSLALRLQSGHTQYF
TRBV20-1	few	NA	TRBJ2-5	TGCAGTGCTAGAGATCTAGGACCCGAAGAGACCCAGTACTTC	CSARDLGPEETQYF
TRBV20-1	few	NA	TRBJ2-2	TGCAGTGCTAGAGCCCGAATTCGGGGAACCGGGGAGCTGTTTTTT	CSARARIRGTGELFF
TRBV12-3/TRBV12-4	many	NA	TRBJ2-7	TGTGCCAGCAGTTTCGGCGGATCCTACGAGCAGTACTTC	CASSFGGSYEQYF
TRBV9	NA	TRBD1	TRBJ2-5	TGTGCCAGCAGCGTATCAGGGACAGGGTCAGAGACCCAGTACTTC	CASSVSGTGSETQYF
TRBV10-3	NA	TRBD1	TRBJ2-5	TGTGCCATCAGTGAGTCTTCGGCAGGGGGAAGAAAGGAGACCCAGTACTTC	CAISESSAGGRKETQYF
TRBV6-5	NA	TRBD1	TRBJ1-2	TGTGCCAGCAGTTACGGAACCGGGACAGGGAGCTATGGCTACACCTTC	CASSYGTGTGSYGYTF
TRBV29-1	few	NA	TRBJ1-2	TGCAGCGTTGAAGATCTTCAAGGGGCCTATGGCTACACCTTC	CSVEDLQGAYGYTF
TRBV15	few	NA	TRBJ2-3	TGTGCCACCAGAAATCCCCAACAGGGCACAGATACGCAGTATTTT	CATRNPQQGTDTQYF
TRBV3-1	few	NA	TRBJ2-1	TGTGCCAGCAGCCAAGGGCCGAGACGGCGCGATGAGCAGTTCTTC	CASSQGPRRRDEQFF
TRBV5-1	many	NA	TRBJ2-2	TGCGCCAGCAGCTTCTCCCCGAACACCGGGGAGCTGTTTTTT	CASSFSPNTGELFF
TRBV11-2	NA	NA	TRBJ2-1	TGTGCCAGCAGCTTAGGCCCCCTGGTGGGAAACAATGAGCAGTTCTTC	CASSLGPLVGNNEQFF
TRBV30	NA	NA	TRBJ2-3	TGTGCCTGGAGTGTAACAGGCACAGATACGCAGTATTTT	CAWSVTGTDTQYF
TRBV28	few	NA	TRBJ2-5	TGTGCCAGTTTAGACTATCAAGAGACCCAGTACTTC	CASLDYQETQYF
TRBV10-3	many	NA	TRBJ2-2	TGTGCCATCAGTGAGTCGGTGCGGGGGAACACCGGGGAGCTGTTTTTT	CAISESVRGNTGELFF
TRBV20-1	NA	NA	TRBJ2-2	TGCAGTGCTCACATGAACACCGGGGAGCTGTTTTTT	CSAHMNTGELFF
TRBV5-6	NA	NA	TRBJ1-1	TGTGCCAGCAGCTTTTACGACAGGCAGAACACTGAAGCTTTCTTT	CASSFYDRQNTEAFF
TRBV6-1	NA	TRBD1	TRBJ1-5	TGTGCCAGCAAGCCGGGGACAGGGAACTACCCCCAGCATTTT	CASKPGTGNYPQHF
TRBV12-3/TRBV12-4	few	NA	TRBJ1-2	TGTGCCAGCAGTGGACGTAAGAGAGCTAACTATGGCTACACCTTC	CASSGRKRANYGYTF
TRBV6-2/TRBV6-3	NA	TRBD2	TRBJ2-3	TGTGCCAGCAGTCCTGGCAGCGGGGCCCGCGATACGCAGTATTTT	CASSPGSGARDTQYF
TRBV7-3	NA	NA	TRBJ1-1	TGTGCCAGCAGCCCCAGCCCAGGACAGCTGAACACTGAAGCTTTCTTT	CASSPSPGQLNTEAFF
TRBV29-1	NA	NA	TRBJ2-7	TGCAGCGTTGGAGTCGTCGGGACAATATACGAGCAGTACTTC	CSVGVVGTIYEQYF
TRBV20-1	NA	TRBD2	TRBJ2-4	TGCAGTGCTAGAAATCCTCTCCGCGGGGGAGAAAACATTCAGTACTTC	CSARNPLRGGENIQYF
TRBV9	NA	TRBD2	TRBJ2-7	TGTGCCAGCAGCTCAAGCGGGAGTTCCTTCGAGCAGTACTTC	CASSSSGSSFEQYF
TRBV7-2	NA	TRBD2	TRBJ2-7	TGTGCCAGCAGCTCCGGGACTAGCTTACAGTACTTC	CASSSGTSLQYF